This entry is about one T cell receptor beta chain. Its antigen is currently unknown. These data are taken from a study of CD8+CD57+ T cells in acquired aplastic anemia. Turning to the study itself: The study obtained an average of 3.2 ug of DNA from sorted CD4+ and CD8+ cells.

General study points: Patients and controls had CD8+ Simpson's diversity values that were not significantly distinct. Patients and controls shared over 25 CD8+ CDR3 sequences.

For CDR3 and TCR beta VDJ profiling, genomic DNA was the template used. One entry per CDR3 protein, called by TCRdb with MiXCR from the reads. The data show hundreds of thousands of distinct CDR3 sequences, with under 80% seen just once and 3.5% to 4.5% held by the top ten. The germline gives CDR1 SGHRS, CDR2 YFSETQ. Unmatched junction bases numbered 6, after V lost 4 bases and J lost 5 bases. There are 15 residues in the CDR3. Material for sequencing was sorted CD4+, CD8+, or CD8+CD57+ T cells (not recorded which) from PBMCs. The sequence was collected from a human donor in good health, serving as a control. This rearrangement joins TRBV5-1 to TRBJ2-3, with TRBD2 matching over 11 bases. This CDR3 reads CASSNLAGGRDTQYF. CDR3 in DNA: TGCGCCAGCAGCAACCTAGCGGGGGGCAGAGATACGCAGTATTTT.